The 3 T cell receptor beta chains listed next were all sequenced from one sample in a study of cytomegalovirus exposure and HLA in healthy donors. Use of 60 Vbeta and 13 Jbeta primers characterized the PCR. The repertoire was sequenced with immunoSEQ multiplex PCR; TCRdb's copy has only in-frame clones and lacks some. Listed are around 63,000 clones; over 1.5% falls within the top ten. Sequencing used PBMCs. These receptors came from a woman between 25 and 40 years old in good health and CMV-seronegative.

The V gene is TRBV19, the J gene TRBJ2-5; D may be TRBD2 (6 bases). There are 12 residues in the CDR3. From germline, CDR1 is LNHDA and CDR2 SQIVND (reference sequence). V shed 10 bases and J shed 7 bases, with 16 bases lying between them. The DNA of the CDR3 is TGTGCCACCGCATGGGGGGAAGGGACCCAGTACTTC. Translated, it gives CATAWGEGTQYF.

The rearrangement links TRBV7-9 to TRBJ2-7; a possible D gene is TRBD1 (6 bases). Per the germline V gene, CDR1 is SEHNR and CDR2 is FQNEAQ (reference sequence). V was trimmed by 4 bases and J by 6 bases, leaving 13 bases between them. There are 13 residues in the CDR3. The CDR3, as DNA: TGTGCCAGCAGCTCACCCAGGGGTCGCGAGCAGTACTTC. This codes for CASSSPRGREQYF.

The rearrangement uses TRBV14 and TRBJ2-2; D is undetermined. The V end was cut by 5 bases, the J end by 6 bases, with 13 bases between. CDR1 SGHDN and CDR2 FVKESK come from the germline V gene. The length of the CDR3 is 14 residues. The CDR3: CASSSQTGAGELFF. DNA of the CDR3: TGTGCCAGCAGCTCTCAAACGGGTGCCGGGGAGCTGTTTTTT.